This T cell receptor beta chain is drawn from a study of cytomegalovirus exposure and HLA in healthy donors. At the level of the study: According to later analysis, the same platform produced the roughly 120 validation and approximately 630 first-cohort repertoires. General study findings and limits: Most observed TCR sequences were rare, whereas some public TCRs were detected in many donors.

Remarks on this clone: Antigen unknown.

This CDR3 has 14 residues. Germline V gives CDR1 SGHAT, CDR2 FQDESV (reference sequence). With V trimmed by 6 bases and J by 5 bases, 4 bases remained unmatched. The donors were in the roughly 110-subject validation cohort, distinct from the roughly 720-subject first cohort. Using immunoSEQ multiplex PCR, the repertoire was profiled, and TCRdb retains in-frame clones only, with some absent. The sample has tens of thousands of clones, around 89% seen once; the top ten hold about 1.2%. The chain combines TRBV11-1 with TRBJ2-1; 10 nucleotides agree with TRBD2. The sample comprised PBMCs. This clonotype originated in a woman younger than 35 in good health and CMV-seronegative. CDR3 in amino acids: CASRKRGGNNEQFF. CDR3 bases: TGTGCCAGCAGAAAGCGGGGGGGGAACAATGAGCAGTTCTTC.